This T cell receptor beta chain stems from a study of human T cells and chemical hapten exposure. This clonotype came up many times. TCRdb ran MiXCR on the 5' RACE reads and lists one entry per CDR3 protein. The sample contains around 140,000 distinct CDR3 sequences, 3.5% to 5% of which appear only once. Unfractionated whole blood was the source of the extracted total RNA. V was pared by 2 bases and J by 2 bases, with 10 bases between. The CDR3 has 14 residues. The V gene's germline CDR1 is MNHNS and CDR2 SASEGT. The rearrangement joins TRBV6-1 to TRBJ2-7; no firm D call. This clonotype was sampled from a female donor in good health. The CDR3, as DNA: TGTGCCAGCAGTGAATACCAGGCTACCTACGAGCAGTACTTC. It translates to CASSEYQATYEQYF.